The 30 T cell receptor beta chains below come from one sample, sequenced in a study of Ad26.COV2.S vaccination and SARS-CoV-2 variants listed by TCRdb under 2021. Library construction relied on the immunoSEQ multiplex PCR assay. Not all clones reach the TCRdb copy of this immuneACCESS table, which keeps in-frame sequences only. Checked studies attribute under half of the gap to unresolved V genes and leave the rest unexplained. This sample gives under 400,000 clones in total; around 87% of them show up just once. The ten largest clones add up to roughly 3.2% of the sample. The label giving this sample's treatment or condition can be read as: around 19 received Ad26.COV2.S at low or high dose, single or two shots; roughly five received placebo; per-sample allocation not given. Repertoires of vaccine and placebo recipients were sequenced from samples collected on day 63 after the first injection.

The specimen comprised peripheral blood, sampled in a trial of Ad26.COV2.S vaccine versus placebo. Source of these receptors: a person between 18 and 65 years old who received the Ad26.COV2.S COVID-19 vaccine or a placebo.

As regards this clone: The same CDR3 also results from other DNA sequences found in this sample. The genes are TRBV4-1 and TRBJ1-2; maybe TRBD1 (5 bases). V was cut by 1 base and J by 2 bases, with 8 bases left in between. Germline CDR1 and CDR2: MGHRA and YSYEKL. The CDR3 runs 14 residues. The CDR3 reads CASSQGQTNYGYTF. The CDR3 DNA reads TGCGCCAGCAGCCAAGGACAGACCAACTATGGCTACACCTTC.

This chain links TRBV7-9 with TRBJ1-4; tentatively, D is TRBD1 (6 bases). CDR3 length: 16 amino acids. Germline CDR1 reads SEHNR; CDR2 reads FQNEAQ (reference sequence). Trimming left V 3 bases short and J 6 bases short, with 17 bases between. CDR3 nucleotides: TGTGCCAGCAGCTTCCCATCGCGGGGGCTTGATGAAAAACTGTTTTTT. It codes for CASSFPSRGLDEKLFF. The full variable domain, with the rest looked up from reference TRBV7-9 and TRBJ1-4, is DTGVSQNPRHKITKRGQNVTFRCDPISEHNRLYWYRQTLGQGPEFLTYFQNEAQLEKSRLLSDRFSAERPKGSFSTLEIQRTEQGDSAMYLCASSFPSRGLDEKLFFGSGTQLSVL.

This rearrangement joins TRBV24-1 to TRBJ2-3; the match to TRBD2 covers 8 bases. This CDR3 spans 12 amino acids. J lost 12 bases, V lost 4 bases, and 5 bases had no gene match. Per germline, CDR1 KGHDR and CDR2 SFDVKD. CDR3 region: CATSDPTSAQYF. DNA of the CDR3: TGTGCCACCAGTGACCCGACTAGCGCCCAGTATTTT.

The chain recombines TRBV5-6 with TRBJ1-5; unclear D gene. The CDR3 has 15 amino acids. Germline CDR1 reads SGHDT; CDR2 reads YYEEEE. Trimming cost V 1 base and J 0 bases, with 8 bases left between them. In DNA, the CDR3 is TGTGCCAGCAGCTTGTTGGGGAATAGCAATCAGCCCCAGCATTTT. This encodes CASSLLGNSNQPQHF.

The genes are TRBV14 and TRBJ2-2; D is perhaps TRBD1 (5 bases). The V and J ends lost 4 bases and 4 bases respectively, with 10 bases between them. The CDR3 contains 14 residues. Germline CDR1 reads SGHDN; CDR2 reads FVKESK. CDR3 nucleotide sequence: TGTGCCAGCAGCCCCACCAGGGCCACCGGGGAGCTGTTTTTT. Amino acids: CASSPTRATGELFF.

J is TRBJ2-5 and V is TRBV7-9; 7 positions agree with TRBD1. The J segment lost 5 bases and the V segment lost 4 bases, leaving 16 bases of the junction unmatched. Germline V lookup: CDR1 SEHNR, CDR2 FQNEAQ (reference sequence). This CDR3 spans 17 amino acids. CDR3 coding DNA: TGTGCCAGCAGCTCCCCTCCTGAAGACAGGGTGGGGGAGACCCAGTACTTC. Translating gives CASSSPPEDRVGETQYF.

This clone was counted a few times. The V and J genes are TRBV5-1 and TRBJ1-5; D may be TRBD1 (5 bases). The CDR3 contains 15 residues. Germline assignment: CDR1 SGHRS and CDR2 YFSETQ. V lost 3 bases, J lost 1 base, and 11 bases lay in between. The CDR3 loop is CASSSTGASNQPQHF. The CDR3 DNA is TGCGCCAGCAGCTCAACAGGAGCAAGCAATCAGCCCCAGCATTTT. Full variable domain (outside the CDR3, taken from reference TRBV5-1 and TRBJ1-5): KAGVTQTPRYLIKTRGQQVTLSCSPISGHRSVSWYQQTPGQGLQFLFEYFSETQRNKGNFPGRFSGRQFSNSRSEMNVSTLELGDSALYLCASSSTGASNQPQHFGDGTRLSIL.

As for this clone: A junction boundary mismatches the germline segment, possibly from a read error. DNA of the CDR3: TGTGCCAGCAGCCTAGGGCGGAGTGGCAACTTC. Protein product: CASSLGRSGNF. The J gene is TRBJ1-2, the V gene TRBV7-9; D remains ambiguous. The CDR3 is 11 amino acids. The V gene's germline CDR1 is SEHNR and CDR2 FQNEAQ (reference sequence).

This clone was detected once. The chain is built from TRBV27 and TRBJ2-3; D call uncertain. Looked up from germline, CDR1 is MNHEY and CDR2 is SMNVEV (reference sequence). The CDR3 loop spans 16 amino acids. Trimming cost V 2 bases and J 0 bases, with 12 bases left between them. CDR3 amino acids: CASSLIEPPSTDTQYF. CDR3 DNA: TGTGCCAGCAGTTTAATCGAACCCCCTAGCACAGATACGCAGTATTTT.

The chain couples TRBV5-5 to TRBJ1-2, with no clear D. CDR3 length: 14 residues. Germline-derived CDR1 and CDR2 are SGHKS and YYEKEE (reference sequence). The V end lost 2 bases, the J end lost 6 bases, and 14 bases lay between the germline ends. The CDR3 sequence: CASSLGLLSNGYTF. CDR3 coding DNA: TGTGCCAGCAGCTTAGGGTTGTTGAGTAATGGCTACACCTTC.

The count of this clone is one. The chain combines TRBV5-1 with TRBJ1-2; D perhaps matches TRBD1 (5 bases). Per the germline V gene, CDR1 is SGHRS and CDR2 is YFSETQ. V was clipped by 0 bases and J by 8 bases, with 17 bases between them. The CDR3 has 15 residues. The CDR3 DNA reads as TGCGCCAGCAGCTTGGAACCAGGGCTCTTGAGCGGCTACACCTTC. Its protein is CASSLEPGLLSGYTF.

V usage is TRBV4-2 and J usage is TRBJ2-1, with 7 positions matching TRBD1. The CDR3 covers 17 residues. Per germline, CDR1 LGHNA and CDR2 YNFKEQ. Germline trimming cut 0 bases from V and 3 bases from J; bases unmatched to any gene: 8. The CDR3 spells CASSQDPVGGGYNEQFF. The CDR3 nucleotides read TGTGCCAGCAGCCAAGATCCGGTAGGGGGCGGCTACAATGAGCAGTTCTTC.

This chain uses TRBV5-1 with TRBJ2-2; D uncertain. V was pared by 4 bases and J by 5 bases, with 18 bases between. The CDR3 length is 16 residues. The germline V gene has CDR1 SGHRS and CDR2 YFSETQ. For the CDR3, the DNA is TGCGCCAGCAGCCTGGACGTTAGGATCGGAACCGGGGAGCTGTTTTTT. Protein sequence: CASSLDVRIGTGELFF.

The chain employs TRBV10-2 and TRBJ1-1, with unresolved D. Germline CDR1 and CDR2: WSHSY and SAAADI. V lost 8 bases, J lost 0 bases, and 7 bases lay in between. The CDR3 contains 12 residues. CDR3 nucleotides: TGCGCCAGCGCGGCCCTGAACACTGAAGCTTTCTTT. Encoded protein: CASAALNTEAFF.

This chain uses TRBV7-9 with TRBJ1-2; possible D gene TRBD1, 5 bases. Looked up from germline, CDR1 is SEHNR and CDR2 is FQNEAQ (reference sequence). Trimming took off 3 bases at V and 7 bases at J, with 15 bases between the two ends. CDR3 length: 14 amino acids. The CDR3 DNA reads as TGTGCCAGCAGCTTTCTTGAGGGGAAGGGTGGCTACACCTTC. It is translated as CASSFLEGKGGYTF.

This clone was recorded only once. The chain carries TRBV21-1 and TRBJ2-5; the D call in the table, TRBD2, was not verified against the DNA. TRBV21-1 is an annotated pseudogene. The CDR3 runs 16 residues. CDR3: CASSRQVSGVRETQYF. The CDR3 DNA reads TGTGCCAGCAGCAGACAAGTATCGGGGGTCCGAGAGACCCAGTACTTC.

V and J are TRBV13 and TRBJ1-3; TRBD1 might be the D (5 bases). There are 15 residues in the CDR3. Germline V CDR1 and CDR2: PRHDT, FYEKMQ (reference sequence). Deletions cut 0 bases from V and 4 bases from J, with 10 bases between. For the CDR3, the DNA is TGTGCCAGCAGCTTAGGTCAGGGCGCGGGAAACACCATATATTTT. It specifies CASSLGQGAGNTIYF.

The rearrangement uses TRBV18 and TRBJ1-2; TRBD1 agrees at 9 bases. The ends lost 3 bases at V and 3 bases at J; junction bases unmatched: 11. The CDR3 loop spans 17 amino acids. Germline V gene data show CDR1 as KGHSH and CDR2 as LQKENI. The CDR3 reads CASSPPGQGPRHYGYTF. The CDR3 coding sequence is TGTGCCAGCTCACCCCCCGGACAGGGGCCAAGACACTATGGCTACACCTTC.

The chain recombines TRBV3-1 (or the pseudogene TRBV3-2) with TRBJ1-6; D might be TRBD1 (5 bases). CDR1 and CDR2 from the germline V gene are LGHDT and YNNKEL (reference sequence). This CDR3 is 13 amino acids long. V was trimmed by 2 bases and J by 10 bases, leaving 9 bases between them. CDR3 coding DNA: TGTGCCAGCAGCCAATGGGGGGACTCACCCCTCCACTTT. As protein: CASSQWGDSPLHF.

CDR3 residues: CSAMTAKEAFF. The CDR3 DNA reads TGCAGTGCTATGACAGCCAAAGAAGCTTTCTTT. The rearrangement links TRBV20-1 to TRBJ1-1, with D perhaps TRBD1 (5 bases). Germline V lookup: CDR1 DFQATT, CDR2 SNEGSKA (reference sequence). The CDR3 covers 11 residues. Trimming removed 4 bases from V and 8 bases from J, with 11 bases in between.

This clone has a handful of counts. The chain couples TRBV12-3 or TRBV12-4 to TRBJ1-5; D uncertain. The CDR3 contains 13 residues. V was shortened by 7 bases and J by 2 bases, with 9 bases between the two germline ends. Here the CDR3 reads CASTRTGNQPQHF. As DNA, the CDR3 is TGTGCCAGCACAAGGACCGGCAATCAGCCCCAGCATTTT.

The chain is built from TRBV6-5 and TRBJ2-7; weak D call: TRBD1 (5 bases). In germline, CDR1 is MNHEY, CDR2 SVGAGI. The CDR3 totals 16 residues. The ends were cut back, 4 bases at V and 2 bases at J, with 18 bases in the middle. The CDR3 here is CASSSLSLQAPYEQYF. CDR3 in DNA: TGTGCCAGCAGTTCCCTATCGTTACAGGCCCCCTACGAGCAGTACTTC.

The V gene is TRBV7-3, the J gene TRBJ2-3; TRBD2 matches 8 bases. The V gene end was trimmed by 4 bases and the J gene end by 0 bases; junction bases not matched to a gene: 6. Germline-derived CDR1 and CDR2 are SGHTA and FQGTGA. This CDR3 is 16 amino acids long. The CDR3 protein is CASSSDGGGSTDTQYF. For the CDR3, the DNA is TGTGCCAGCAGCTCCGACGGCGGGGGGAGCACAGATACGCAGTATTTT. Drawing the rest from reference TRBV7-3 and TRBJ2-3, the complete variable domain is GAGVSQTPSNKVTEKGKYVELRCDPISGHTALYWYRQSLGQGPEFLIYFQGTGAADDSGLPNDRFFAVRPEGSVSTLKIQRTERGDSAVYLCASSSDGGGSTDTQYFGPGTRLTVL.

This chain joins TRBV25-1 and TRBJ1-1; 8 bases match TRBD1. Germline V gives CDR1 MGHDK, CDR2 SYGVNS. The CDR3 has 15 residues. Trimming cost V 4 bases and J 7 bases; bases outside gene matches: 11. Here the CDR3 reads CASSAPAGGSFEAFF. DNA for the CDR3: TGTGCCAGCAGTGCCCCCGCAGGGGGCTCTTTTGAAGCTTTCTTT. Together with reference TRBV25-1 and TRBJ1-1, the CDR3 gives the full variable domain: EADIYQTPRYLVIGTGKKITLECSQTMGHDKMYWYQQDPGMELHLIHYSYGVNSTEKGDLSSESTVSRIRTEHFPLTLESARPSHTSQYLCASSAPAGGSFEAFFGQGTRLTVV.

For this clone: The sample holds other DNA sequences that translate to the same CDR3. In DNA, the CDR3 is TGTGCCAGCAGTTACTCGAGGAATGGCTACACCTTC. Its translation is CASSYSRNGYTF. The V and J genes are TRBV6-5 and TRBJ1-2; no firm D call. CDR1 and CDR2 from the germline V gene are MNHEY and SVGAGI. This CDR3 has 12 residues. With 0 bases removed from V and 6 bases from J, the gap between germline ends came to 5 bases.

CDR3 region: CASSQDRLAGVYNEQFF. The CDR3 DNA reads TGTGCCAGCAGCCAAGATCGACTAGCGGGGGTCTACAATGAGCAGTTCTTC. The V call is TRBV3-1 (or the pseudogene TRBV3-2), the J call TRBJ2-1, with 12 bases aligning to TRBD2. Germline V gene data show CDR1 as LGHDT and CDR2 as YNNKEL (reference sequence). With 0 bases clipped from V and 3 bases from J, the junction kept 3 bases outside the gene matches. CDR3 length: 17 residues.

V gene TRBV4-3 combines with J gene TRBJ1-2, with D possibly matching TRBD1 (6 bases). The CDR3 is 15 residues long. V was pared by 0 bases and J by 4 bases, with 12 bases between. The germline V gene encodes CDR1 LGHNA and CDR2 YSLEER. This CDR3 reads CASSQDRGAGYGYTF. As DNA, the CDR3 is TGCGCCAGCAGCCAAGATCGGGGGGCGGGCTATGGCTACACCTTC.

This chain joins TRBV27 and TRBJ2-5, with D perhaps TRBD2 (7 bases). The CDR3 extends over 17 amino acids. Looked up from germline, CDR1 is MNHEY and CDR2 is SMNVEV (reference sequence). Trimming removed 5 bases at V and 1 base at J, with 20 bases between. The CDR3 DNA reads TGTGCCAGCAGTCCAGCGGGACACTCCCGGGTCCAAGAGACCCAGTACTTC. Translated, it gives CASSPAGHSRVQETQYF.

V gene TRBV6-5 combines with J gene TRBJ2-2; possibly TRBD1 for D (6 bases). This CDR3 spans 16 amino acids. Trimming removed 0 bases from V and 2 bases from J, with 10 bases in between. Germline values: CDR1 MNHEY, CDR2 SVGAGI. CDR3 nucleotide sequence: TGTGCCAGCAGTTACTCGACGGACAGAAACACCGGGGAGCTGTTTTTT. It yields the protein CASSYSTDRNTGELFF.

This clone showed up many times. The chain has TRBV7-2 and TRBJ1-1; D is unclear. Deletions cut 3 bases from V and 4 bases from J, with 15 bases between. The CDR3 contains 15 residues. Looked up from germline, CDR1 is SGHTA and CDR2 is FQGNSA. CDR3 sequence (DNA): TGTGCCAGCAGCTTTGGCGGAGGAATGCGCACTGAAGCTTTCTTT. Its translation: CASSFGGGMRTEAFF.